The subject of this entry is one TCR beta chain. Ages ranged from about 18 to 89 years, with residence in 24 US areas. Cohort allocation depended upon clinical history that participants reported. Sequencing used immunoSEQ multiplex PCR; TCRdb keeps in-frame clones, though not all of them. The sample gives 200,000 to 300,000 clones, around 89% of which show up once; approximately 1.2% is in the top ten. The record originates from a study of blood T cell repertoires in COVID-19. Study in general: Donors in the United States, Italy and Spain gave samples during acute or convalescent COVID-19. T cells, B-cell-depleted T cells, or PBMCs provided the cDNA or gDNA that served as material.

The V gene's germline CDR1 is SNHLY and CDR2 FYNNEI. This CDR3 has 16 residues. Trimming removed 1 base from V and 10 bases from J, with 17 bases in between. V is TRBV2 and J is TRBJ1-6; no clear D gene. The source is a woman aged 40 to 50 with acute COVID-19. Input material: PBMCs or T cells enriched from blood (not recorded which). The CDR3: CASSEGPRRTSSPLHF. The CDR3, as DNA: TGTGCCAGCAGTGAAGGGCCACGCCGGACTTCCTCACCCCTCCACTTT. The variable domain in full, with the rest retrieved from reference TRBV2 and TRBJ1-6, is EPEVTQTPSHQVTQMGQEVILRCVPISNHLYFYWYRQILGQKVEFLVSFYNNEISEKSEIFDDQFSVERPDGSNFTLKIRSTKLEDSAMYFCASSEGPRRTSSPLHFGNGTRLTVT.